A selection of T cell receptor beta chains follows, all from one sample in a study of OX40 agonist ivuxolimab in advanced cancers. The repertoire was sequenced with immunoSEQ multiplex PCR; TCRdb's copy has only in-frame clones and lacks some. The data contain roughly 60,000 clones, approximately 83% of them seen just once; the ten biggest clones take up around 0.9%. This sample comprised CD4+ or CD8+ T cells sorted from blood, obtained in a trial of the OX40 agonist ivuxolimab. The receptors come from an adult with an advanced solid tumor such as melanoma, head and neck, liver or kidney cancer. CDR3s include the opening cysteine and the closing phenylalanine or tryptophan. D genes are given only for firm matches. Clone sizes are given selectively: once, few, many, or a class where the clone is expanded.

.,TRBV10-3,TRBJ2-2,.,CAISESKWSLVNTGELFF,TGTGCCATCAGTGAGTCGAAGTGGAGTTTAGTCAACACCGGGGAGCTGTTTTTT
.,TRBV19,TRBJ2-5,.,CASSDSTGTLIETQYF,TGTGCCAGTAGTGACTCGACAGGGACTTTGATTGAGACCCAGTACTTC
.,TRBV4-1,TRBJ2-3,.,CASSQGITSSTDTQYF,TGCGCCAGCAGCCAAGGGATTACCTCTAGCACAGATACGCAGTATTTT
TRBD2,TRBV7-6,TRBJ2-7,.,CASSLYSTSGYEQYF,TGTGCCAGCAGCCTATATTCGACTAGCGGCTACGAGCAGTACTTC
TRBD1,TRBV6-6,TRBJ1-4,.,CASRGDRAFVELFF,TGTGCCAGCAGGGGGGACAGGGCATTTGTTGAACTGTTTTTT
.,TRBV5-5,TRBJ1-1,.,CASSGLTGIFNTEAFF,TGTGCCAGCAGCGGGCTGACCGGGATCTTTAACACTGAAGCTTTCTTT
.,TRBV5-6,TRBJ2-5,.,CASSLAPTTKETQYF,TGTGCCAGCAGCTTGGCCCCGACCACAAAAGAGACCCAGTACTTC
.,TRBV14,TRBJ1-2,.,CASSGRASEYGYTF,TGTGCCAGCAGCGGCCGGGCTTCGGAGTATGGCTACACCTTC
TRBD1,TRBV28,TRBJ1-4,.,CASSHRDRETKLFF,TGTGCCAGCAGCCACCGGGACAGGGAGACAAAACTGTTTTTT
.,TRBV7-2,TRBJ2-1,.,CASSLSSRDEQFF,TGTGCCAGCAGCTTAAGTTCACGGGATGAGCAGTTCTTC
TRBD1,TRBV7-3,TRBJ2-7,.,CASSPGGPYEQYF,TGTGCCAGCAGCCCAGGGGGTCCCTACGAGCAGTACTTC
.,TRBV7-2,TRBJ2-7,once,CASSLSGARNEQYF,TGTGCCAGCAGCTTATCGGGGGCGCGAAACGAGCAGTACTTC
.,TRBV28,TRBJ2-1,few,CASSEPGSLINNEQFF,TGTGCCAGCAGCGAACCCGGCAGTCTGATAAACAATGAGCAGTTCTTC
TRBD2,TRBV9,TRBJ2-2,.,CASSSRSSGSSAGELFF,TGTGCCAGCAGCTCCCGATCGAGCGGGAGTTCCGCCGGGGAGCTGTTTTTT
.,TRBV14,TRBJ2-3,.,CASSQDSDTQYF,TGTGCCAGCAGCCAAGATTCAGATACGCAGTATTTT
TRBD1,TRBV16,TRBJ2-2,.,CASSQRPTGTGVTGELFF,TGTGCCAGCAGCCAAAGACCAACCGGGACAGGGGTCACCGGGGAGCTGTTTTTT
TRBD1,TRBV11-3,TRBJ2-7,.,CASSYGPAGGAEQYF,TGTGCCAGCAGCTATGGACCCGCAGGGGGCGCCGAGCAGTACTTC
.,TRBV2,TRBJ1-1,.,CASGEDTEAFF,TGTGCCAGCGGAGAGGACACTGAAGCTTTCTTT
TRBD1,TRBV7-3,TRBJ2-5,.,CASSLVGTGGETQYF,TGTGCCAGCAGCTTGGTCGGGACAGGGGGAGAGACCCAGTACTTC
.,TRBV11-2,TRBJ1-1,.,CASSLVSRYGRGAFF,TGTGCCAGCAGCTTAGTTTCCAGATACGGCAGGGGAGCTTTCTTT
TRBD1,TRBV15,TRBJ1-3,.,CATSRGPGGFGNTIYF,TGTGCCACCAGCAGGGGTCCAGGGGGATTCGGAAACACCATATATTTT
TRBD1,TRBV19,TRBJ2-7,.,CASSISWDRDPYEQYF,TGTGCCAGTAGTATAAGTTGGGACAGGGACCCCTACGAGCAGTACTTC
.,TRBV11-3,TRBJ2-1,.,CASSLIGNDNEQFF,TGTGCCAGCAGCTTAATAGGGAATGACAATGAGCAGTTCTTC
.,TRBV7-2,TRBJ1-4,.,CASSLGPGWYHQGEKLFF,TGTGCCAGCAGCTTAGGTCCAGGGTGGTACCATCAGGGTGAAAAACTGTTTTTT
.,TRBV30,TRBJ1-2,.,CAWSVRAYDGYTF,TGTGCCTGGAGTGTACGCGCGTACGATGGCTACACCTTC
.,TRBV6-1,TRBJ1-6,.,CASSDRQRSYNSPLHF,TGTGCCAGCAGTGATAGACAGCGCTCCTATAATTCACCCCTCCACTTT
.,TRBV27,TRBJ1-1,.,CASRLGGQRNTEAFF,TGTGCCAGCAGATTAGGAGGACAGAGGAACACTGAAGCTTTCTTT
.,TRBV19,TRBJ2-7,medium-sized,CASSPQKFYEQYF,TGTGCCAGTAGTCCACAAAAGTTCTACGAGCAGTACTTC
.,TRBV11-2,TRBJ2-7,.,CASSLTDTEAYEQYF,TGTGCCAGCAGCTTAACGGACACGGAAGCCTACGAGCAGTACTTC
.,TRBV28,TRBJ1-5,.,CASSLPTVRNQPQHF,TGTGCCAGCAGTTTACCCACCGTACGTAATCAGCCCCAGCATTTT
.,TRBV9,TRBJ1-1,few,CASSVDVMNTEAFF,TGTGCCAGCAGCGTAGACGTCATGAACACTGAAGCTTTCTTT